This TCR beta chain was sequenced in a study of T cells expressing NK-cell markers. The CDR3 extends over 15 amino acids. Findings and caveats of the study: These same clonotypes (in four donors) also led the CD3+CD56-NKG2C+ fraction.

Concerning this clonotype: Antigen specificity is unknown.

The authors made TCR beta cDNA libraries by 5'RACE template switching. This switching added a universal primer site and UMIs. TCRdb re-called the 5' RACE reads, yielding one record per CDR3 amino acid sequence without DNA. This listing includes over 13,000 distinct CDR3 sequences. This clonotype was obtained from a man aged 18-69 years in good health. The V and J genes are TRBV21-1 and TRBJ1-5. TRBV21-1 has pseudogene status. Sequencing was performed on blood T cells: a sorted CD56 or NKG2C T cell subset, CD4+ or CD8+ T cells, or bulk PBMC T cells (not recorded which). This chain's CDR3 is CASSTGLEGNQPQHF.